A single sample is the source of the 8 T cell receptor beta chains below, sequenced in a study of CXCR3-negative and CXCR3-positive naive CD8 T cells. TRB cDNA libraries were made by UMI-labeled 5' RACE. Using the 5' RACE reads, TCRdb records one entry per CDR3 protein without DNA. The sample is made up of roughly 89,000 distinct CDR3 sequences, and the top ten hold roughly 1.8% of it. Sequencing was done on a sample of naive CXCR3- CD8+ T cells from blood. Stated subset: CD45RO-CCR7+CD27+CD95- naive CD8+ T cells lacking CXCR3 (TNR3-). The receptors come from a human donor in good health. Some clones in this sample may be carry-over from other donors' samples.

The CDR3 spells CASSLTSGDKRDQYF. The chain is built from TRBV12-3 or TRBV12-4 and TRBJ2-5; TCRdb returns TRBD2, unconfirmable since there is no DNA. CDR3 length: 15 amino acids.

The rearrangement joins TRBV10-3 to TRBJ2-7; with no DNA, the TCRdb D assignment of TRBD1 cannot be verified. The CDR3 runs to 14 residues. Per germline, CDR1 ENHRY and CDR2 SYGVKD. The CDR3 is CAISELSGGNEQYF.

The chain has TRBV12-3 or TRBV12-4 and TRBJ1-4; TCRdb indicates TRBD1, and absent DNA this call remains unverified. This CDR3 region has 15 residues. CDR3 sequence reads: CASSFVRAPREKLFF.

The genes are TRBV6-6 and TRBJ2-7. This CDR3 has 13 amino acids. CDR1 is MNHNY, CDR2 SVGAGI, per germline (reference sequence). CDR3 in amino acids: CASSSGLGYEQYF.

The V call is TRBV12-3 or TRBV12-4, the J call TRBJ2-3; lacking DNA, the TRBD2 call made by TCRdb goes unchecked. This CDR3 region has 18 residues. CDR3: CASSFQGLAGLGTDTQYF.

The genes are TRBV28 and TRBJ1-3. The V gene's germline CDR1 is MDHEN and CDR2 SYDVKM. The CDR3 covers 14 residues. CDR3 residues: CASSKVPSGNTIYF.

This chain joins TRBV12-3 or TRBV12-4 and TRBJ2-3; TCRdb indicates TRBD1, and absent DNA this call remains unverified. The CDR3 is 12 residues long. The CDR3: CASTPRTDTQYF.

The genes are TRBV13 and TRBJ2-7; TCRdb reports TRBD2, a call that lacks DNA to check it against. This CDR3 is 15 amino acids long. Germline V CDR1 and CDR2: PRHDT, FYEKMQ (reference sequence). The CDR3 is CASSLVQAGAYEQYF.